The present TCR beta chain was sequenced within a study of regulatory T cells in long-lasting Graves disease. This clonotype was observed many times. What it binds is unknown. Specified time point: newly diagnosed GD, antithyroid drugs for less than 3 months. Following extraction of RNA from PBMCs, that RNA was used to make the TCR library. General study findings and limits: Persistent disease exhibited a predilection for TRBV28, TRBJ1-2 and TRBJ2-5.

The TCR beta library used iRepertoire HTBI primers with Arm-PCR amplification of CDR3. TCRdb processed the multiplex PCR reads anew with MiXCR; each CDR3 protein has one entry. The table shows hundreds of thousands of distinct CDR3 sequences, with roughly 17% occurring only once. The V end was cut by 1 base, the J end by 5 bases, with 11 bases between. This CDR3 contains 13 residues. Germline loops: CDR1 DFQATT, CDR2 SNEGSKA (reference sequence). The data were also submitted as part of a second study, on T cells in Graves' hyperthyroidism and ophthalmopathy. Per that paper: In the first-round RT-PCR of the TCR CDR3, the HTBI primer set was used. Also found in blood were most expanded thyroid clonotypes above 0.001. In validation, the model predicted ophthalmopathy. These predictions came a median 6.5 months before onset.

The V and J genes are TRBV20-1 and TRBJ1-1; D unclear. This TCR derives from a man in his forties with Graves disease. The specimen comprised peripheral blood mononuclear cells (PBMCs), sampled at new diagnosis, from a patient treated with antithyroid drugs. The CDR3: CSARVWGQTEAFF. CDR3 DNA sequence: TGCAGTGCTAGAGTATGGGGTCAAACTGAAGCTTTCTTT.